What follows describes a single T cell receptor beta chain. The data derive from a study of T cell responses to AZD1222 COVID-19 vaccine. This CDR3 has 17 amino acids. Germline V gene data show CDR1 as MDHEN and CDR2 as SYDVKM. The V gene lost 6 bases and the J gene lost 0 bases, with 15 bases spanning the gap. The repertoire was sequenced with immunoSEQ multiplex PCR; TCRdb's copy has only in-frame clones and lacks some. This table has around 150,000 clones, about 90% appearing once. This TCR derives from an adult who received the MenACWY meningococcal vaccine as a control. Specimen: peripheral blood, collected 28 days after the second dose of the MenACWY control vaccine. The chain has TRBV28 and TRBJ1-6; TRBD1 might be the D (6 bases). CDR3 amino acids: CASSHRDTSSYNSPLHF. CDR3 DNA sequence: TGTGCCAGCAGCCACCGGGACACGAGCTCCTATAATTCACCCCTCCACTTT.